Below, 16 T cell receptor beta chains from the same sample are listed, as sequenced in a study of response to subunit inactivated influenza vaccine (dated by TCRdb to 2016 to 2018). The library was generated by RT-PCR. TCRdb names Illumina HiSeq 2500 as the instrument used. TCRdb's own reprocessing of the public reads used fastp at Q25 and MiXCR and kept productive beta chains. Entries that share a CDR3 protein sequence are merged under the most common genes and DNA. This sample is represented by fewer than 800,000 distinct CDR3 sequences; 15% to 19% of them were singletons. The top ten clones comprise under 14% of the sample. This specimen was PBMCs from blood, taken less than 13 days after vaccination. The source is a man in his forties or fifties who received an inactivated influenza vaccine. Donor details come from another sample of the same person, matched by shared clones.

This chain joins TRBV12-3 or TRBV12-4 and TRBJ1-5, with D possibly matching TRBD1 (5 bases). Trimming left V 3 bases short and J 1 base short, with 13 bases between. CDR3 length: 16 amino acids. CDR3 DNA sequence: TGTGCCAGCAGTTTGGGTCCAAGGGGCAGCAATCAGCCCCAGCATTTT. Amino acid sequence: CASSLGPRGSNQPQHF.

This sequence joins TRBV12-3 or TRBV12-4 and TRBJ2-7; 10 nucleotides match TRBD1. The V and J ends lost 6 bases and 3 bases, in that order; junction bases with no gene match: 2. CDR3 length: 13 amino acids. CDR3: CASRRDRGYEQYF. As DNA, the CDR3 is TGTGCCAGCAGGCGGGACAGGGGCTACGAGCAGTACTTC.

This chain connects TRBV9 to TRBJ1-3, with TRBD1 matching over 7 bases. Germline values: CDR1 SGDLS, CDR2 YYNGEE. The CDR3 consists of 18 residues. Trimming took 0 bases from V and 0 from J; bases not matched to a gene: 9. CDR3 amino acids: CASSVGGGSFVSGNTIYF. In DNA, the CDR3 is TGTGCCAGCAGCGTAGGAGGGGGCAGTTTCGTCTCTGGAAACACCATATATTTT.

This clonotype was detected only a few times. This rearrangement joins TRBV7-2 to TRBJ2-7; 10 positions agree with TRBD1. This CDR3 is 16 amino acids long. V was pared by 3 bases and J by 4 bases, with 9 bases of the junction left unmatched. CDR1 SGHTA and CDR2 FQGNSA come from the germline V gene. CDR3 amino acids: CASSFLGQGMSYEQYF. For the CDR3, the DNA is TGTGCCAGCAGCTTTTTGGGACAGGGGATGTCTTACGAGCAGTACTTC.

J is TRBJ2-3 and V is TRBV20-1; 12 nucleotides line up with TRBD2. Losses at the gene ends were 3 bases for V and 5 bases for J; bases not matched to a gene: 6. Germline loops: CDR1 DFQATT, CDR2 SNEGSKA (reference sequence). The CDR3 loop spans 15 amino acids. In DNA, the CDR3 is TGCAGTGCTAGTGGTCTAGCGGGGGGGATAGATACGCAGTATTTT. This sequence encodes CSASGLAGGIDTQYF.

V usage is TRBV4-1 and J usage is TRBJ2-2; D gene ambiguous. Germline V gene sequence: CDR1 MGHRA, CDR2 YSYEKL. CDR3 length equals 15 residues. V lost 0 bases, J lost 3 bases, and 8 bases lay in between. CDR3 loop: CASSQDETYTGELFF. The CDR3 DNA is TGCGCCAGCAGCCAAGATGAAACCTACACCGGGGAGCTGTTTTTT.

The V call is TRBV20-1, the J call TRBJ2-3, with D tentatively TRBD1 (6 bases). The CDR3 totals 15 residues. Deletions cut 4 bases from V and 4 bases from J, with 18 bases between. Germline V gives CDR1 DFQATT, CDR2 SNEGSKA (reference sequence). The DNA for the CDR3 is TGCAGTGCTACTCTGTGGTTACAGGGAGCAGATACGCAGTATTTT. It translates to CSATLWLQGADTQYF.

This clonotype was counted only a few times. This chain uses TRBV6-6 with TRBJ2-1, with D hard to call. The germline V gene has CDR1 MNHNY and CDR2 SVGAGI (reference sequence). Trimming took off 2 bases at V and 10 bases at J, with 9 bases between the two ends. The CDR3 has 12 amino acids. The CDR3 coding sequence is TGTGCCAGCAGTTACCAATCCACCGAGCAGTTCTTC. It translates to CASSYQSTEQFF.

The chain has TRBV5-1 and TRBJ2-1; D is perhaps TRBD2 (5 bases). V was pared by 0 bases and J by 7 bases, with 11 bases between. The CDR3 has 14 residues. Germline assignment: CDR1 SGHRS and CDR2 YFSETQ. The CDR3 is CASSLEGGRNEQFF. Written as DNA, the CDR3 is TGCGCCAGCAGCTTGGAAGGCGGGCGGAATGAGCAGTTCTTC.

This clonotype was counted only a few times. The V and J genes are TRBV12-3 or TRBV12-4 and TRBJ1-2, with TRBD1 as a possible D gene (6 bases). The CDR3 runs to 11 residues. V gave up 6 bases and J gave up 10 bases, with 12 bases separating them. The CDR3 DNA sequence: TGTGCCAGCAGCCTGGGACACCACTACACCTTC. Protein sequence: CASSLGHHYTF.

CDR3 sequence (DNA): TGTGCCACAAAGGGTCTGTCAGGGGGCGGCTACACCTTC. Its protein is CATKGLSGGGYTF. The J gene is TRBJ1-2, the V gene TRBV10-3; 8 nucleotides agree with TRBD1. CDR3 length equals 13 residues. The germline CDR1 and CDR2 sequences are ENHRY and SYGVKD. V was clipped by 10 bases and J by 8 bases; unmatched bases: 12.

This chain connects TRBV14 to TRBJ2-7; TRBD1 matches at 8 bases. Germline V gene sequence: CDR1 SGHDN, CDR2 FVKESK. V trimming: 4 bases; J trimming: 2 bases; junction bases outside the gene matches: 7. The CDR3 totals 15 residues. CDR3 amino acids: CASSRVTGQAYEQYF. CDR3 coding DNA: TGTGCCAGCAGCCGAGTTACGGGACAGGCCTACGAGCAGTACTTC.

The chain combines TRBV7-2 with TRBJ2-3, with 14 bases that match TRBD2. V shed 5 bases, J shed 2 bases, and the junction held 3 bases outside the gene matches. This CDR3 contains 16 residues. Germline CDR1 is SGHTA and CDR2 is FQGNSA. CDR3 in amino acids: CASSQGLAGDTDTQYF. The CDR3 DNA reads TGTGCCAGCAGCCAGGGACTAGCGGGAGACACAGATACGCAGTATTTT.

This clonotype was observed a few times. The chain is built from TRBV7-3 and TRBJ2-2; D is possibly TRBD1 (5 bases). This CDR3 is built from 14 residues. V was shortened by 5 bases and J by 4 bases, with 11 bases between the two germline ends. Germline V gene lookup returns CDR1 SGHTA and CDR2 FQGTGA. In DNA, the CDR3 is TGTGCCAGCAGCCCTGGACATGCCACCGGGGAGCTGTTTTTT. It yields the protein CASSPGHATGELFF.

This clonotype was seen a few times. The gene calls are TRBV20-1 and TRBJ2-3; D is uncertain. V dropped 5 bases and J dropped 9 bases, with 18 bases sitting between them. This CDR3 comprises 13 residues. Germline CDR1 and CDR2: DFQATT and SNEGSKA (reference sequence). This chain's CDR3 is CSALPPLYWTQYF. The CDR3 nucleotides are TGCAGTGCTCTTCCACCCCTCTATTGGACGCAGTATTTT.

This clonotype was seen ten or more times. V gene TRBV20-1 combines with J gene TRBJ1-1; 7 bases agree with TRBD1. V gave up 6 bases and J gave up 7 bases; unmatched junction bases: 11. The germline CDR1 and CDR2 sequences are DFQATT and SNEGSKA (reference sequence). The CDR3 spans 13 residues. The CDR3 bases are TGCAGTGCCCCGGGACAGCAACGAAGTGAAGCTTTCTTT. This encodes CSAPGQQRSEAFF.